This T cell receptor beta chain appears in the sequencing data of a study of blood T cell repertoires in COVID-19. Produced via immunoSEQ multiplex PCR; TCRdb's table is partial and in-frame only. The sample shows 150,000 to 200,000 clones, approximately 87% of them seen only once. This CDR3 is built from 13 residues. In germline, CDR1 is MNHEY, CDR2 SVGAGI. The V and J ends lost 0 bases and 7 bases respectively, with 7 bases between them. Sequenced input: PBMCs or T cells enriched from blood (not recorded which). The rearrangement links TRBV6-5 to TRBJ1-3; no firm D call. The TCR sequence derives from a woman in her fifties or sixties who had recovered from COVID-19. The CDR3 DNA reads as TGTGCCAGCAGTTACTCGCTCCGGAACACCATATATTTT. This sequence encodes CASSYSLRNTIYF.